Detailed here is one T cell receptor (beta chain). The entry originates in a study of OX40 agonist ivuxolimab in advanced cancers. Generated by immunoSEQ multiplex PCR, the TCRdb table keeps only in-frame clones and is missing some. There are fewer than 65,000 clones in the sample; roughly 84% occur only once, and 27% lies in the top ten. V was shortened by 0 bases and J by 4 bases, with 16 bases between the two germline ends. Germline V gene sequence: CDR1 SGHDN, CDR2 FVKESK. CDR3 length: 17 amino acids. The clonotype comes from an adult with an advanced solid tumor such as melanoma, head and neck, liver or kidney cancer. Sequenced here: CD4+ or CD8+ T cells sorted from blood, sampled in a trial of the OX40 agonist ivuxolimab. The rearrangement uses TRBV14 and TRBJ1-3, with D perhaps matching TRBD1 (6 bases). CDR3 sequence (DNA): TGTGCCAGCAGCCAAGAAGCGCCAGGGGTAATAGGAAACACCATATATTTT. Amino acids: CASSQEAPGVIGNTIYF. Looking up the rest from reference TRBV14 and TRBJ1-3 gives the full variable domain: EAGVTQFPSHSVIEKGQTVTLRCDPISGHDNLYWYRRVMGKEIKFLLHFVKESKQDESGMPNNRFLAERTGGTYSTLKVQPAELEDSGVYFCASSQEAPGVIGNTIYFGEGSWLTVV.